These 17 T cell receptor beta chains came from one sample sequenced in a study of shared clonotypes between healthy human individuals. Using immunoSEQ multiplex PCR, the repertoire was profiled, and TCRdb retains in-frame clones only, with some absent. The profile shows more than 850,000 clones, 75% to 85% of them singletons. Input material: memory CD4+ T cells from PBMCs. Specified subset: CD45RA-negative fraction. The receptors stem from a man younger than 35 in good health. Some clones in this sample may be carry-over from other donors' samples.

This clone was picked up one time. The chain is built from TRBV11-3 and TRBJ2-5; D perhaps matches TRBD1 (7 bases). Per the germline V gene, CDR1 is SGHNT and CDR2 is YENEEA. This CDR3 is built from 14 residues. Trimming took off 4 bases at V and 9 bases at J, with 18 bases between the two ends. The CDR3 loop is CASSSGTAGGAQYF. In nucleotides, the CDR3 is TGTGCCAGCAGCTCCGGGACAGCCGGCGGGGCCCAGTACTTC.

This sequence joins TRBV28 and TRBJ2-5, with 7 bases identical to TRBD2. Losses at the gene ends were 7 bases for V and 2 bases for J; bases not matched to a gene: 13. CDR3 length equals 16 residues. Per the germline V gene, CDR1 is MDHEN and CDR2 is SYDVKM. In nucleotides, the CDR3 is TGTGCCAGCACCCAACTTGGCGGGAGTTCTCAAGAGACCCAGTACTTC. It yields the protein CASTQLGGSSQETQYF.

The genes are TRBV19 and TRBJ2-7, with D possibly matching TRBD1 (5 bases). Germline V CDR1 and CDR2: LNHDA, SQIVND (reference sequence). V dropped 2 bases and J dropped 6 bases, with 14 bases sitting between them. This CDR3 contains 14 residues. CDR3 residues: CASSIQGDLAEQYF. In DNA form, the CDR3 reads TGTGCCAGTAGTATACAAGGGGATCTGGCCGAGCAGTACTTC.

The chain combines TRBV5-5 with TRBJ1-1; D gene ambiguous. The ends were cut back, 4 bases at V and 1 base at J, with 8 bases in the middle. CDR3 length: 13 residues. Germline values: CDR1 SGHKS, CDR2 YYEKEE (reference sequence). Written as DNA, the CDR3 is TGTGCCAGCAGCCTTGACCCGAACACTGAAGCTTTCTTT. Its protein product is CASSLDPNTEAFF.

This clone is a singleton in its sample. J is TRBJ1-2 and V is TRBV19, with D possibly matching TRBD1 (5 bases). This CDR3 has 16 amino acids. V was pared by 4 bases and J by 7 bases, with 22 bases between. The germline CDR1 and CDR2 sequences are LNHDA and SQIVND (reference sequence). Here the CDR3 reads CASSKGSLQGQGGYTF. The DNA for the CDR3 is TGTGCCAGTAGTAAAGGGTCCCTCCAAGGACAAGGTGGCTACACCTTC.

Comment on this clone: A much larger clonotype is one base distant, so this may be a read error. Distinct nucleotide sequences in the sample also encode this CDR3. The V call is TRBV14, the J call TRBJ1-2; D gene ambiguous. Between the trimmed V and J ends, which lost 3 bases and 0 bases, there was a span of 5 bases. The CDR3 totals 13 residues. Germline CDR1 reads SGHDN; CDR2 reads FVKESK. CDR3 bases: TGTGCCAGCAGCCAGGGAGCTAACTATGGCTACACCTTC. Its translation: CASSQGANYGYTF.

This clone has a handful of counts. The DNA for the CDR3 is TGTGCCACCAGCAGGACAGGTTATGGCAATGAGCAGTTCTTC. As protein: CATSRTGYGNEQFF. The V gene is TRBV15, the J gene TRBJ2-1; D perhaps matches TRBD1 (6 bases). The CDR3 has 14 residues. Germline CDR1 reads LNHNV; CDR2 reads YYDKDF (reference sequence). V was pared by 3 bases and J by 6 bases, with 12 bases between.

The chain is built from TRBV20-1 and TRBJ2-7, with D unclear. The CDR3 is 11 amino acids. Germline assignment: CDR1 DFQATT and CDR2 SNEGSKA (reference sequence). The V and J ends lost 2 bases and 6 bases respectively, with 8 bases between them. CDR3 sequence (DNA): TGCAGTGCTAGACAGGATTCCGAGCAGTACTTC. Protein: CSARQDSEQYF.

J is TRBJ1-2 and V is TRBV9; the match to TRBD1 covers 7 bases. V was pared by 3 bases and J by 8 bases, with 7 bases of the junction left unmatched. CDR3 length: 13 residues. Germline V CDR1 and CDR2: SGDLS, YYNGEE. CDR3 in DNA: TGTGCCAGCAGCGCCGGGGACAGTGCGGGCTACACCTTC. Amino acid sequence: CASSAGDSAGYTF.

The CDR3 region is CASSPPPGGYEQYF. The CDR3, as DNA: TGTGCCAGCAGTCCTCCCCCCGGCGGCTACGAGCAGTACTTC. The rearrangement joins TRBV28 to TRBJ2-7; D remains unclear. This CDR3 spans 14 amino acids. Germline CDR1 MDHEN, CDR2 SYDVKM. V shed 5 bases and J shed 3 bases, with 14 bases lying between them.

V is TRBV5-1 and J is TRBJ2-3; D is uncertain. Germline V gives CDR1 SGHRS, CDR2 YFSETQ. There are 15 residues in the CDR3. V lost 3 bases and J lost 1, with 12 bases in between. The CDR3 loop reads CASSSDEPGTDTQYF. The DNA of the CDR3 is TGCGCCAGCAGCTCGGACGAGCCGGGCACAGATACGCAGTATTTT.

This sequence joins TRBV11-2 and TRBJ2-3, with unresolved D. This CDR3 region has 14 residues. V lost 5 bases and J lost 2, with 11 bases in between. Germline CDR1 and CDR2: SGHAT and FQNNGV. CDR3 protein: CASSLISNTDTQYF. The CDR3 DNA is TGTGCCAGCAGCCTCATATCCAACACAGATACGCAGTATTTT.

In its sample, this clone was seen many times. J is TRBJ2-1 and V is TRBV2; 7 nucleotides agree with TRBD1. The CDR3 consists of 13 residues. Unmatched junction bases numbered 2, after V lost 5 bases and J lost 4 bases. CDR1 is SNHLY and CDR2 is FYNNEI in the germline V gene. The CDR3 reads CASSSRGYNEQFF. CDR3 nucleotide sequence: TGTGCCAGCAGTAGCAGGGGGTACAATGAGCAGTTCTTC.

The CDR3 bases are TGTGCCAGCAGTATCCCCGGGACGGAAAACTATGGCTACACCTTC. Amino acid sequence: CASSIPGTENYGYTF. This chain links TRBV28 with TRBJ1-2, with D perhaps matching TRBD1 (5 bases). The CDR3 has 15 amino acids. Between the trimmed V and J ends, which lost 5 bases and 2 bases, there was a span of 15 bases. Germline V gene lookup returns CDR1 MDHEN and CDR2 SYDVKM.

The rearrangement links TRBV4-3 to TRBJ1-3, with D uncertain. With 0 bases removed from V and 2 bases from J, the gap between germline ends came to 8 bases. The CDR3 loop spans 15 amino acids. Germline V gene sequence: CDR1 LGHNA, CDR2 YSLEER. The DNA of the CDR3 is TGCGCCAGCAGCCAAGATGAGGGTGCTGGAAACACCATATATTTT. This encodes CASSQDEGAGNTIYF.

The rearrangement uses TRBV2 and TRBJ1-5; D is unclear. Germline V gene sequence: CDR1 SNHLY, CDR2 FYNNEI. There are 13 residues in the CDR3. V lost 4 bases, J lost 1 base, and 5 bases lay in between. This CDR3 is CASSVYSNQPQHF. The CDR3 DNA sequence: TGTGCCAGCAGTGTGTACAGCAATCAGCCCCAGCATTTT. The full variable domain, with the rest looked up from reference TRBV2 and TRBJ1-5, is EPEVTQTPSHQVTQMGQEVILRCVPISNHLYFYWYRQILGQKVEFLVSFYNNEISEKSEIFDDQFSVERPDGSNFTLKIRSTKLEDSAMYFCASSVYSNQPQHFGDGTRLSIL.

The CDR3 bases are TGTGCCAGCAGCCGAAGGGGGAACACTGAAGCTTTCTTT. This sequence encodes CASSRRGNTEAFF. The chain links TRBV6-1 to TRBJ1-1, with D tentatively TRBD1 (5 bases). This CDR3 comprises 13 residues. V was pared by 6 bases and J by 1 base, with 9 bases between. CDR1 is MNHNS, CDR2 SASEGT, per germline.